This T cell receptor beta chain was recorded in a study of blood T cell repertoires in COVID-19. Study-level background: Acute and convalescent COVID-19 samples came from the United States, Italy and Spain. In each case, the material was cDNA or gDNA derived from T cells, B-cell-depleted T cells, or PBMCs.

In the original workflow: It was from reference gene primer amplification that nucleated cell counts were estimated. Clones were read by immunoSEQ multiplex PCR, and TCRdb kept only the in-frame ones, dropping some. V and J calls and clone size are given by that table; D and trimming were obtained from the DNA. Among about 110,000 clones listed, about 88% were seen once. The germline CDR1 and CDR2 sequences are MNHEY and SVGAGI. V was clipped by 4 bases and J by 3 bases, with 13 bases between them. The CDR3 contains 15 residues. This TCR came from a human donor in a cohort sampled during active COVID-19. The gene calls are TRBV6-5 and TRBJ2-1; D possibly corresponds to TRBD2 (6 bases). Sequencing was performed on peripheral blood. DNA of the CDR3: TGTGCCAGCAGTTCCAATAGCGGTCTCTACAATGAGCAGTTCTTC. Translating gives CASSSNSGLYNEQFF.